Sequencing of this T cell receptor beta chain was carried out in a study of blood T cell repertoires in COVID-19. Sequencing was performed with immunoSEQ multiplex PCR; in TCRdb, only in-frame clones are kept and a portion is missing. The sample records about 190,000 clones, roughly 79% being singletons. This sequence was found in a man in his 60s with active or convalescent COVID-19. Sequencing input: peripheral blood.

The CDR3 is CASSAFLETNYGYTF. The CDR3, as DNA: TGTGCCAGCAGCGCTTTTTTGGAGACCAACTATGGCTACACCTTC. The gene calls are TRBV2 and TRBJ1-2; no definite D call. V was pared by 6 bases and J by 2 bases, with 16 bases between. Germline-derived CDR1 and CDR2 are SNHLY and FYNNEI. The CDR3 has 15 amino acids.